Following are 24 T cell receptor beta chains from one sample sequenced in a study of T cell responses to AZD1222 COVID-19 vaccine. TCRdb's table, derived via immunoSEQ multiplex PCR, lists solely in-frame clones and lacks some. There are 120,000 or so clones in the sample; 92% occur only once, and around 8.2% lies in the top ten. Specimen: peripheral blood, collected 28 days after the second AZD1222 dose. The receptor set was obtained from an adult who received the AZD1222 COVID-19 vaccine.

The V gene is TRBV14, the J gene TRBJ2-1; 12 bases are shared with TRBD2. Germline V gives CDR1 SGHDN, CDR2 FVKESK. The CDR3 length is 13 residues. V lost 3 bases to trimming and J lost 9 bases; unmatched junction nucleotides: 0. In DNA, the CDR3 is TGTGCCAGCAGCCAGGGACTAGCGGGTGAGCAGTTCTTC. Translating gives CASSQGLAGEQFF. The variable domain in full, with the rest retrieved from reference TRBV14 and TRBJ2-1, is EAGVTQFPSHSVIEKGQTVTLRCDPISGHDNLYWYRRVMGKEIKFLLHFVKESKQDESGMPNNRFLAERTGGTYSTLKVQPAELEDSGVYFCASSQGLAGEQFFGPGTRLTVL.

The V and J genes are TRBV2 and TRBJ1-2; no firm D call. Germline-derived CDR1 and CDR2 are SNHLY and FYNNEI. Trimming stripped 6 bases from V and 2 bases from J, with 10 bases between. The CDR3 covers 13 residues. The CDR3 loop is CASSVDGNYGYTF. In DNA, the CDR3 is TGTGCCAGCAGCGTAGACGGAAACTATGGCTACACCTTC.

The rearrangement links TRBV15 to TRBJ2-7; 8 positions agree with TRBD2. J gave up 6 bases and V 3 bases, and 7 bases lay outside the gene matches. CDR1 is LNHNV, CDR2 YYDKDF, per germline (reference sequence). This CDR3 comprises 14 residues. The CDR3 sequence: CATSRGGGTGEQYF. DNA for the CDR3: TGTGCCACCAGCAGGGGCGGGGGGACTGGCGAGCAGTACTTC.

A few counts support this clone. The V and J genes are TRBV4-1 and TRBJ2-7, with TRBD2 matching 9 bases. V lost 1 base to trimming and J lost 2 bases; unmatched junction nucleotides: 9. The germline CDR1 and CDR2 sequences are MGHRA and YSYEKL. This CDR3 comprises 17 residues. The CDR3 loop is CASSQAHRASGAYEQYF. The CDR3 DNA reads TGCGCCAGCAGCCAAGCCCACAGGGCTAGCGGGGCCTACGAGCAGTACTTC.

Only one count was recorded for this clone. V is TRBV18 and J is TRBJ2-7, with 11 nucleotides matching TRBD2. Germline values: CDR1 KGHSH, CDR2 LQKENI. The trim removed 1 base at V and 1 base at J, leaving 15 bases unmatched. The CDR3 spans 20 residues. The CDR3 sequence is CASSPRGGSGGARRSYEQYF. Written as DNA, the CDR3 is TGTGCCAGCTCACCACGCGGGGGTAGCGGGGGGGCAAGACGATCCTACGAGCAGTACTTC.

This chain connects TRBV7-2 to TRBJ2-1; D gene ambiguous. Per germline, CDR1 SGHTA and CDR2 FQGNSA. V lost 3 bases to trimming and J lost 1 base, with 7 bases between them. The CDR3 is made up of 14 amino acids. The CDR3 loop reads CASSLGWSYNEQFF. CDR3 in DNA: TGTGCCAGCAGCTTGGGATGGTCCTACAATGAGCAGTTCTTC.

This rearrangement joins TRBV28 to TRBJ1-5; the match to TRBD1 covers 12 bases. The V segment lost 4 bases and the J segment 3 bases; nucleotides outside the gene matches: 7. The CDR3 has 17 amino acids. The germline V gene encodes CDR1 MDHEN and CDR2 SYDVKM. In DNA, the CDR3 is TGTGCCAGCAGTTCCCCCCGGGACAGGGGGCCCAATCAGCCCCAGCATTTT. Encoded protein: CASSSPRDRGPNQPQHF.

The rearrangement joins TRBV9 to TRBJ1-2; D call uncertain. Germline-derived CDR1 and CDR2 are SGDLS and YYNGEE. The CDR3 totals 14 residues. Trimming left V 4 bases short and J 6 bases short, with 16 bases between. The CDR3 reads CASSPSGKADGYTF. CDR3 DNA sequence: TGTGCCAGCAGCCCCTCGGGGAAAGCGGATGGCTACACCTTC.

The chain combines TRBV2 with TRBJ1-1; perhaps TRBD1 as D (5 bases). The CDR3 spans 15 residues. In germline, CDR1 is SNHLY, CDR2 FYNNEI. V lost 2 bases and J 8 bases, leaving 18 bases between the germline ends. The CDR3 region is CASSESGQGFREAFF. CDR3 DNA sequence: TGTGCCAGCAGTGAATCGGGGCAGGGATTCAGAGAAGCTTTCTTT.

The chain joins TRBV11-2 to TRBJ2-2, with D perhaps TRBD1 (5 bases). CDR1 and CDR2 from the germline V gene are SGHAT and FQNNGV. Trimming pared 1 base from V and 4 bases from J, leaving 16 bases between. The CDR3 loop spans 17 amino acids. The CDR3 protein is CASSLVTGISTTGELFF. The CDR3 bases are TGTGCCAGCAGCTTAGTTACAGGAATTTCGACCACCGGGGAGCTGTTTTTT.

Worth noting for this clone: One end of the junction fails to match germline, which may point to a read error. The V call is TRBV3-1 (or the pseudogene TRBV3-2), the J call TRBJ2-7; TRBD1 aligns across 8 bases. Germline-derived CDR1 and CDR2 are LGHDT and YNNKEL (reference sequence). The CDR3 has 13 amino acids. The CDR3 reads CASSQGQGLEQYF. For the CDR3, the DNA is TGTGCCAGCAGTCAAGGACAGGGTCTCGAGCAGTACTTC.

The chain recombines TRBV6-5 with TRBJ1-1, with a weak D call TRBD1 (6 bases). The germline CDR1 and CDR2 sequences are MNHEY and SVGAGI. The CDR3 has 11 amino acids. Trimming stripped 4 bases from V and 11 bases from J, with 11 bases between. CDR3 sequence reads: CASSSGGAAFF. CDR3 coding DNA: TGTGCCAGCAGTTCGGGGGGGGCGGCTTTCTTT.

The CDR3 protein is CASSPEPTSGSFNEQFF. The CDR3 nucleotides are TGTGCCAGCTCACCCGAACCGACTAGCGGGAGCTTCAATGAGCAGTTCTTC. The chain uses TRBV18 and TRBJ2-1; TRBD2 aligns across 12 bases. The CDR3 consists of 17 residues. Germline V gene data show CDR1 as KGHSH and CDR2 as LQKENI. Unmatched junction bases numbered 9, after V lost 3 bases and J lost 6 bases. Full variable domain (missing parts from reference TRBV18 and TRBJ2-1): NAGVMQNPRHLVRRRGQEARLRCSPMKGHSHVYWYRQLPEEGLKFMVYLQKENIIDESGMPKERFSAEFPKEGPSILRIQQVVRGDSAAYFCASSPEPTSGSFNEQFFGPGTRLTVL.

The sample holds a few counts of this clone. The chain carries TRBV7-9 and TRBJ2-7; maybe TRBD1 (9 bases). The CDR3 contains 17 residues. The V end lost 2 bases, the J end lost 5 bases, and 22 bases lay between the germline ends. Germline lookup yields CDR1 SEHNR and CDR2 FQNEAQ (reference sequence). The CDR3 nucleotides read TGTGCCAGCAGCTTAACAGTACAGGGGGCGGGAGGAAACGAGCAGTACTTC. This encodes CASSLTVQGAGGNEQYF. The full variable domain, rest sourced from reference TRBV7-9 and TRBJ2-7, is DTGVSQNPRHKITKRGQNVTFRCDPISEHNRLYWYRQTLGQGPEFLTYFQNEAQLEKSRLLSDRFSAERPKGSFSTLEIQRTEQGDSAMYLCASSLTVQGAGGNEQYFGPGTRLTVT.

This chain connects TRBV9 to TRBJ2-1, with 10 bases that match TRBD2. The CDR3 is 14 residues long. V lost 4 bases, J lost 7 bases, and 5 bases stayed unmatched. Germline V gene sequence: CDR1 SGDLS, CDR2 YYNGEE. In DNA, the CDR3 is TGTGCCAGCAGCACCGCTAGCGGGGGTAATGAGCAGTTCTTC. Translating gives CASSTASGGNEQFF.

This CDR3 is CASTQSTSGYEQYF. In nucleotides, the CDR3 is TGTGCCAGCACCCAATCGACTAGCGGCTACGAGCAGTACTTC. This chain connects TRBV6-6 to TRBJ2-7, with 9 bases matching TRBD2. Germline trimming cut 7 bases from V and 3 bases from J; bases unmatched to any gene: 7. The CDR3 sequence is 14 residues long. Germline V gene data show CDR1 as MNHNY and CDR2 as SVGAGI (reference sequence).

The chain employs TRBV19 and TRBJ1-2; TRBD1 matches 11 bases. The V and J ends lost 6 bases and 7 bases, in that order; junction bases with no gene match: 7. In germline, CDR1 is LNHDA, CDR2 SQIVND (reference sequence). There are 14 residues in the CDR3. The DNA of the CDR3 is TGTGCCAGTAGCAGAGGACAGGGGGCTTTTGGCTACACCTTC. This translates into CASSRGQGAFGYTF.

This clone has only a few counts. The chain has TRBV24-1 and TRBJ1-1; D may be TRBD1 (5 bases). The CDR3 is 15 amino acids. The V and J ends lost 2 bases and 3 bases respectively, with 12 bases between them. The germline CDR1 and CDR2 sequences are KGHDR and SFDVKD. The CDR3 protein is CATSDSTLGDTEAFF. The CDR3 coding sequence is TGTGCCACCAGTGATTCGACTCTGGGGGACACTGAAGCTTTCTTT.

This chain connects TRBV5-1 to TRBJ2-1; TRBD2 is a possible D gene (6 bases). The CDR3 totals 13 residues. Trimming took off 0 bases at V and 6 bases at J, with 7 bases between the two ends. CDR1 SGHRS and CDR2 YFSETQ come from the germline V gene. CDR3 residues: CASSLAAGNEQFF. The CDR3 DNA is TGCGCCAGCAGCTTGGCAGCGGGCAATGAGCAGTTCTTC.

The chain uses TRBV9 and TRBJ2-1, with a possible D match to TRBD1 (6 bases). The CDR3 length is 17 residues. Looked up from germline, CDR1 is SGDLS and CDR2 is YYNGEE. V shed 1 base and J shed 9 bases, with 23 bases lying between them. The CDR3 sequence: CASSVSVTGFSGGEQFF. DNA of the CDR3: TGTGCCAGCAGCGTATCCGTGACAGGATTTAGTGGCGGTGAGCAGTTCTTC.

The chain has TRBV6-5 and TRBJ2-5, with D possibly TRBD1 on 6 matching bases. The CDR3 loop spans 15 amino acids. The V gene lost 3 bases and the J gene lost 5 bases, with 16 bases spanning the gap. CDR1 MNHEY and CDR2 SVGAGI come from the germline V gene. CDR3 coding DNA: TGTGCCAGCAGTTATGGCAGGGGCCGACGGGAGACCCAGTACTTC. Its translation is CASSYGRGRRETQYF.

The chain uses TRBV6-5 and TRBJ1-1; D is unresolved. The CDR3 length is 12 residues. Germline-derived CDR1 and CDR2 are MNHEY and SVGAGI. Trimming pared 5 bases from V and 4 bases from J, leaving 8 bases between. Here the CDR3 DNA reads TGTGCCAGCAGTAAGTCGGGCACTGAAGCTTTCTTT. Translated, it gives CASSKSGTEAFF.

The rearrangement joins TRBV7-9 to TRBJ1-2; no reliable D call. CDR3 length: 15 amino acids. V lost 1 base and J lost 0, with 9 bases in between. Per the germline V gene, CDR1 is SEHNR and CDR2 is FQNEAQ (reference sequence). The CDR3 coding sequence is TGTGCCAGCAGCTTAGGACAACGTGCTAACTATGGCTACACCTTC. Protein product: CASSLGQRANYGYTF.

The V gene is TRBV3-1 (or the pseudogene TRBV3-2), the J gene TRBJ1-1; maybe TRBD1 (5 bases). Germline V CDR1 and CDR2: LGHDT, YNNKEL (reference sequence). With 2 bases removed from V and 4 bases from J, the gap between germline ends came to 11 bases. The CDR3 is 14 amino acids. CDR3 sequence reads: CASSQKGPGTEAFF. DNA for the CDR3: TGTGCCAGCAGCCAAAAGGGACCGGGCACTGAAGCTTTCTTT.